Listed below are T cell receptor beta chains from one sample, sequenced in a study of T cells in Graves' hyperthyroidism and ophthalmopathy. TCRdb ran MiXCR on the multiplex PCR reads and lists one entry per CDR3 protein. The sample gives around 690,000 distinct CDR3 sequences, under 25% of which show up once; roughly a third is in the top ten. The sequenced material came from blood. The receptor source for this set is a man younger than 45 with Graves' ophthalmopathy. Each CDR3 is given without its conserved first and last residue.

TRBJ2-5,TRBV6-2/TRBV6-3,ASRAALETQY
TRBJ2-3,TRBV10-3,AIKGGARNTQY
TRBJ1-4,TRBV5-1,ASSSLTGGREKLF
TRBJ2-5,TRBV7-9,ASSFRQVEETQY
TRBJ2-5,TRBV29-1,SVEGAGGQETQY
TRBJ2-7,TRBV5-1,ASSLEASGSSYEQY
TRBJ1-1,TRBV2,ASSHAVAASLWTEAF
TRBJ2-3,TRBV20-1,SVPTSGLTDTQY
TRBJ2-1,TRBV6-2/TRBV6-3,ASSWTSGSTYEQF
TRBJ1-1,TRBV28,ASSFTAIGGGTEAF
TRBJ2-1,TRBV19,ASTPSGGGRKYNEQF
TRBJ2-5,TRBV3-1,ASSQTSGSSQETQY
TRBJ2-7,TRBV25-1,ASSEQGPSYEQY
TRBJ2-3,TRBV15,ATSRTGDPDTQY
TRBJ2-2,TRBV29-1,SVQGGHSNTGELF
TRBJ2-1,TRBV4-1,ASSQDMTYVHEQF
TRBJ1-2,TRBV18,ASSLEMALANYGYT
TRBJ2-2,TRBV7-2,ASSLLASLNTGELF
TRBJ1-5,TRBV28,ASSFGAWGRNQPQH
TRBJ1-2,TRBV12-3/TRBV12-4,ASSLFQGATNYGYT
TRBJ2-2,TRBV6-5,ASSYKAGWLADTGELF
TRBJ1-5,TRBV6-6,ASSYSAYQPHH
TRBJ2-2,TRBV18,ASSPPAQPMNTGELF
TRBJ2-7,TRBV4-2,ASSPRAGLSSYEQY